The sequence of this T cell receptor (beta chain) was determined in a study of cytomegalovirus exposure and HLA in healthy donors. Vbeta (60) and Jbeta (13) primers were used in the PCR. Profiled with immunoSEQ multiplex PCR; TCRdb holds only in-frame clones, not every one. The table lists roughly 120,000 clones, roughly 9.9% of them singletons. The V segment lost 5 bases and the J segment 0 bases; nucleotides outside the gene matches: 5. The CDR3 runs to 15 residues. CDR1 is SGHAT, CDR2 FQNNGV, per germline. The sample taken for sequencing was PBMCs. This TCR was recovered from a man aged 25 to 45 in good health and CMV-seronegative. The chain joins TRBV11-2 to TRBJ1-2, with TRBD1 matching 8 bases. The DNA for the CDR3 is TGTGCCAGCAGCCCCCGGACAGGGTCTAACTATGGCTACACCTTC. Translation: CASSPRTGSNYGYTF.